This T cell receptor (beta chain) was sequenced during a study of human T cells and chemical hapten exposure. The sample's time point: pre-sensitization, week 0. Treatment described: therapeutic diphenylcyclopropenone sensitization with weekly scalp DPC. A single record per CDR3 protein comes from TCRdb applying MiXCR to the RACE reads. In the table there are 200,000 to 300,000 distinct CDR3 sequences, 7.5% to 10% of which are singletons. The trim removed 4 bases at V and 4 bases at J, leaving 8 bases unmatched. Germline assignment: CDR1 SGDLS and CDR2 YYNGEE. The CDR3 has 16 residues. This clonotype was recorded a few times.

The clonotype was recovered from a woman in her 40s with alopecia areata. Some clones in this sample may be carry-over from other donors' samples. Sample: whole blood, taken in connection with sensitization to the hapten diphenylcyclopropenone (DPC). V and J are TRBV9 and TRBJ2-1; 10 bases align to TRBD2. The CDR3 spells CASSPLAGAGYNEQFF. Here the CDR3 DNA reads TGTGCCAGCAGCCCCCTAGCGGGAGCGGGATACAATGAGCAGTTCTTC.